These T cell receptor beta chains were read from a single sample in a study of blood T cells in healthy people across ages. TCRdb redid the calling of the 5' RACE reads with MiXCR, one entry per CDR3 protein. The table lists under 1,000,000 distinct CDR3 sequences, less than 60% of them singletons, with roughly 20% in the top ten. Specimen: blood. All receptors derive from a man older than 75 in good health. Both conserved end residues are part of each CDR3. A D gene is named only where the DNA matches it firmly.

V	J	D	CDR3
TRBV5-1	NA	TRBD2	CASSALAGGPYEQYF
TRBV6-1	TRBJ2-1	TRBD2	CASSGLAGGWQFF
TRBV2	TRBJ1-4	NA	CASSPPTATNEKLFF
TRBV5-1	TRBJ1-2	TRBD1	CASSQGQNEYGYTF
TRBV7-2	TRBJ1-2	NA	CASSLTARYGYTF
TRBV12-3/TRBV12-4	TRBJ2-7	TRBD1	CASSASTGDPTYEQYF
TRBV3-1	TRBJ1-2	NA	CASSQDVAAANGYTF
TRBV20-1	TRBJ1-2	TRBD1	CSARDPQGTYKGGGYTF
TRBV12-3/TRBV12-4	TRBJ1-1	NA	CASSSGALNTEAFF
TRBV10-2	TRBJ1-1	NA	CASIPGGSTEAFF
TRBV2	TRBJ2-2	NA	CASSRQVGELFF
TRBV28	TRBJ2-3	TRBD1	CASSLGTGSNPTDTQYF
TRBV6-5	TRBJ1-2	NA	CASSLQGGSGGYTF
TRBV25-1	TRBJ1-2	NA	CASSGAGDRGYTF
TRBV4-1	TRBJ2-3	TRBD2	CASSQGYGLAGGKDTQYF
TRBV30	TRBJ2-4	TRBD2	CAWSTLRLAGGTKNIQYF
TRBV25-1	TRBJ2-2	TRBD1	CASSEPGQASGELFF
TRBV7-9	TRBJ1-2	NA	CASSLAGRVEGYTF
TRBV20-1	TRBJ1-1	TRBD1	CSASRDSHNEAFF
TRBV11-2	TRBJ2-3	TRBD2	CASSFSSGRYLATDTLYF
TRBV28	TRBJ1-2	NA	CASSPQPPYGYTF
TRBV6-5	NA	TRBD1	CASSTGQGAFNEQYF
TRBV12-3/TRBV12-4	TRBJ2-7	NA	CASSFTSHYEQYF
TRBV28	TRBJ2-1	NA	CASSSGGSSSYNEQFF
TRBV12-3/TRBV12-4	TRBJ1-4	NA	CASSRYSATNEKLFF
TRBV3-1	TRBJ2-7	TRBD1	CASRSDRGKATGEQYF
TRBV20-1	TRBJ2-4	TRBD1	CSASRQGAASGAKNIQYF
TRBV12-3/TRBV12-4	TRBJ1-1	NA	CASSPIDLNTEAFF
TRBV20-1	TRBJ2-3	TRBD2	CSALRGLAGVQDTQYF
TRBV7-2	TRBJ2-1	NA	CASREVGRYNEQFF
TRBV28	TRBJ2-7	TRBD1	CASSLKGQGLDEQYF
TRBV6-2/TRBV6-3	TRBJ2-7	NA	CASSSPWQSYEQYF
TRBV28	TRBJ2-6	NA	CASSSRVRTARSGANVLTF
TRBV7-6	TRBJ2-6	NA	CASSLMGRNSGANVLTF
TRBV4-3	TRBJ2-4	NA	CASSQDTDGFYNEQYF
TRBV2	TRBJ1-1	NA	CASISAGARRNTEAFF
TRBV20-1	TRBJ2-5	NA	CSARWASLETQYF
TRBV4-1	TRBJ2-3	TRBD2	CASSEEMQAGNTDTQYF
TRBV6-2/TRBV6-3	TRBJ2-5	TRBD1	CASSFDRGLRETQYF
TRBV6-5	TRBJ2-5	NA	CASSYSRVLGQETQYF
TRBV21-1	TRBJ1-2	NA	CASSTRTGANGYTF
TRBV27	TRBJ2-3	TRBD2	CASSLTSGRPPDTQYF
TRBV15	TRBJ2-1	TRBD2	CATSRGGLAGLSSEQFF
TRBV7-9	TRBJ1-4	NA	CASSPGDREKLFF
TRBV12-3/TRBV12-4	TRBJ2-1	NA	CASSLNLNEQFF
TRBV27	TRBJ1-6	NA	CASGRQANNSPLHF
TRBV27	TRBJ2-7	TRBD2	CASSLASGLSYEQYF
TRBV4-1	TRBJ2-7	TRBD2	CASSQEASGNYEQYF
TRBV7-9	TRBJ2-7	TRBD2	CASSLELAGGLYEQYF
TRBV24-1	TRBJ2-3	TRBD1	CATNRQGTDTQYF
TRBV10-3	TRBJ1-5	NA	CAIKITGRLGQPQHF
TRBV12-3/TRBV12-4	TRBJ2-5	TRBD1	CASSLQGEQTQYF